A selection of T cell receptor beta chains follows, all from one sample in a study of identical twins. Each CDR3 protein is one row after TCRdb ran MiXCR on the 5' RACE reads. The profile shows 200,000 to 300,000 distinct CDR3 sequences, approximately 12% of them singletons. These data were also filed under a second study, of yellow fever vaccine responses in identical twins.

The source material was memory (CD45RO+) T cells sorted from blood. These receptors were obtained from a woman younger than 35 in good health. The CDR3 runs from the conserved cysteine through the conserved F or W.

j_call cdr3_length v_call cdr3_aa
TRBJ1-5 16 TRBV6-2/TRBV6-3 CASSYGLQGGNQPQHF
TRBJ2-1 15 TRBV10-3 CAITKAGGSYNEQFF
TRBJ2-5 16 TRBV20-1 CSAGTSGESFGETQYF
TRBJ2-7 15 TRBV7-9 CASSLGGLLSYEQYF
TRBJ2-1 15 TRBV3-1 CASSPGTSGANEQFF
TRBJ2-2 17 TRBV9 CASSVEGAGASTGELFF
TRBJ2-3 21 TRBV12-3/TRBV12-4 CASSFGSFGAPGTSVTDTQYF
TRBJ2-7 15 TRBV28 CASSPRTSRAYEQYF
TRBJ2-7 14 TRBV20-1 CSARAREGSYEQYF
TRBJ2-6 16 TRBV7-2 CASSLGPSGGANVLTF
TRBJ2-1 16 TRBV6-2/TRBV6-3 CASSSPGLAKAHEQFF
TRBJ1-1 14 TRBV5-1 CASSLGTDNTEAFF
TRBJ2-5 17 TRBV20-1 CCARDQRGTSGTETQYF
TRBJ2-2 14 TRBV6-1 CASRPQRNTGELFF
TRBJ2-2 13 TRBV12-3/TRBV12-4 CASSLRGIGELFF
TRBJ1-5 12 TRBV30 CAWSVPNQPQHF
TRBJ2-3 15 TRBV15 CATSSLLASTDTQYF
TRBJ2-1 15 TRBV9 CASSVAGLAYNEQFF
TRBJ2-5 15 TRBV7-8 CASSSRGGAVETHYF
TRBJ2-1 15 TRBV2 CASWMTSGIYNEQFF
TRBJ1-3 17 TRBV30 CAWSVSLTEASGNTIYF
TRBJ2-3 15 TRBV5-1 CASSLTGGWRDTQYF
TRBJ2-7 16 TRBV10-3 CAISDRLGQGSYEQYF
TRBJ2-1 15 TRBV5-5 CASSPGLMCYNEQFF
TRBJ2-6 15 TRBV5-1 CASSELFSGANVLTF
TRBJ2-5 14 TRBV28 CASSIWDRQETQYF
TRBJ2-5 16 TRBV4-3 CASSQGRGPNQETQYF
TRBJ2-7 13 TRBV29-1 CSVVRDTSYEQYF
TRBJ1-3 11 TRBV27 CASSRGNTIYF